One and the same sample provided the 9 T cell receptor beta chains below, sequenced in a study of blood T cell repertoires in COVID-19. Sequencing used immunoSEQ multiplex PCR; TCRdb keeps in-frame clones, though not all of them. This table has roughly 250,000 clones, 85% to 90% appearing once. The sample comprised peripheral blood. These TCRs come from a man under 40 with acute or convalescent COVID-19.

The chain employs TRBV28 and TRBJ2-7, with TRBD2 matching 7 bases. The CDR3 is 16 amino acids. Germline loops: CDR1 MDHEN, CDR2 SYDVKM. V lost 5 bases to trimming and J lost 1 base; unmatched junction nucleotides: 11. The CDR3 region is CASSQALGGGSYEQYF. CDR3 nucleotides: TGTGCCAGCAGTCAAGCACTCGGCGGGGGATCCTACGAGCAGTACTTC.

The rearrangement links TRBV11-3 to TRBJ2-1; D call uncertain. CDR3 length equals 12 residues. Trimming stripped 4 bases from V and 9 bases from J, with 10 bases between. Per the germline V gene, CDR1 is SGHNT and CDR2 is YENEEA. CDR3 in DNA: TGTGCCAGCAGCTCGGTCGGCGGTGAGCAGTTCTTC. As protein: CASSSVGGEQFF.

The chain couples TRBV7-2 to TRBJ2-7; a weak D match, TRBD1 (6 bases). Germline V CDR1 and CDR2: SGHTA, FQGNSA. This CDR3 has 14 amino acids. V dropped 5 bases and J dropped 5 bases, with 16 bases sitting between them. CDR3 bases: TGTGCCAGCAGCGAAAGGACAGCCCTTCACGAGCAGTACTTC. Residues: CASSERTALHEQYF. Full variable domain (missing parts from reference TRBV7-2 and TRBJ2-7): GAGVSQSPSNKVTEKGKDVELRCDPISGHTALYWYRQSLGQGLEFLIYFQGNSAPDKSGLPSDRFSAERTGGSVSTLTIQRTQQEDSAVYLCASSERTALHEQYFGPGTRLTVT.

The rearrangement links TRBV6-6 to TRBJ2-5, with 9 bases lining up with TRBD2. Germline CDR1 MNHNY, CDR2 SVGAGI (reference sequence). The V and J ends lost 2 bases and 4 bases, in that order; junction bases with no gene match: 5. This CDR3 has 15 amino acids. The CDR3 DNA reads TGTGCCAGCAGTTACGCGGGGGGGCTCGGAGAGACCCAGTACTTC. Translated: CASSYAGGLGETQYF.

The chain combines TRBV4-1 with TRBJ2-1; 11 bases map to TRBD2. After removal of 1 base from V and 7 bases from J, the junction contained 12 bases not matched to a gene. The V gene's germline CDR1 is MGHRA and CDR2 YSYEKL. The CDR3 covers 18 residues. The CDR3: CASSQASLAGGRRNEQFF. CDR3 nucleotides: TGCGCCAGCAGCCAAGCCTCATTAGCGGGGGGGCGAAGAAATGAGCAGTTCTTC.

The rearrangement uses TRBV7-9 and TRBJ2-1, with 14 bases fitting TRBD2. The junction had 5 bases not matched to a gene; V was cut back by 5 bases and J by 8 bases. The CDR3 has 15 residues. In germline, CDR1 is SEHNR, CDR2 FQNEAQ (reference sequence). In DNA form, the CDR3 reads TGTGCCAGCAGCCGGACTAGCGGGAGGTTATATGAGCAGTTCTTC. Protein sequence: CASSRTSGRLYEQFF.

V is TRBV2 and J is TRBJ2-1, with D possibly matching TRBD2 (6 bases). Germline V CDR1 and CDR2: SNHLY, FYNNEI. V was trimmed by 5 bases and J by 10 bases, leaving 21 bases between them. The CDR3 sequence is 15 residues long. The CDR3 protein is CASSHRDSSLGEQFF. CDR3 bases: TGTGCCAGCAGTCACCGGGACTCTTCTTTAGGAGAGCAGTTCTTC.

CDR3 coding DNA: TGCGCCAGCAGCCAACCGGGACAGGGGAAGGGAAACACCATATATTTT. Its protein is CASSQPGQGKGNTIYF. V usage is TRBV4-1 and J usage is TRBJ1-3, with 10 nucleotides matching TRBD1. After removal of 2 bases from V and 4 bases from J, the junction contained 5 bases not matched to a gene. Germline-derived CDR1 and CDR2 are MGHRA and YSYEKL. The CDR3 runs to 16 residues.

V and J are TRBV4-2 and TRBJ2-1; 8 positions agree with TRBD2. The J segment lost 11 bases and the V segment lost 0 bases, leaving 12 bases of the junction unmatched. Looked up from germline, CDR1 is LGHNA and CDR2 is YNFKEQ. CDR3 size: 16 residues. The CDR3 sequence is CASSQDWGGGPTKQFF. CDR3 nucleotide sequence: TGTGCCAGCAGCCAAGATTGGGGCGGGGGGCCTACAAAGCAGTTCTTC.